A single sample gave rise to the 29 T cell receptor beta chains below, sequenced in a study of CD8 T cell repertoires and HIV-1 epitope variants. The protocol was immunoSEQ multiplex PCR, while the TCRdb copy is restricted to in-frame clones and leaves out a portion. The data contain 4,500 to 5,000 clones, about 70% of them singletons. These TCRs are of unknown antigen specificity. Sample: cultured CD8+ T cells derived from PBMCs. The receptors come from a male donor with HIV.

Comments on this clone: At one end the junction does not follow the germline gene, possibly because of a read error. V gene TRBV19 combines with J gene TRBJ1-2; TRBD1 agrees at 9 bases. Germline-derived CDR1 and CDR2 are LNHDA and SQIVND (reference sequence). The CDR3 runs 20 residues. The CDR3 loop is CASSIEPTGGTPTHLYGYTF. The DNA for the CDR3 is TGTGCCAGTAGCATAGAACCGACAGGGGGAACCCCTACCCACTTATATGGCTACACCTTC.

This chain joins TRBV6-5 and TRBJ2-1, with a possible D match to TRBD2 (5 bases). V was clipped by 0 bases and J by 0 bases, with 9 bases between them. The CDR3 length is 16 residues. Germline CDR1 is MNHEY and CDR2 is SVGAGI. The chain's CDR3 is CASSYSAASSYNEQFF. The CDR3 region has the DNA TGTGCCAGCAGTTACTCAGCGGCCAGCTCCTACAATGAGCAGTTCTTC.

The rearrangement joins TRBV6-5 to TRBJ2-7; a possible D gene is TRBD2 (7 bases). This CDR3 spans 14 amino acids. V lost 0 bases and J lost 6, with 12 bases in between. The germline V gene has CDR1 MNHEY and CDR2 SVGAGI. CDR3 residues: CASSYSGGESEQYF. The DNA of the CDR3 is TGTGCCAGCAGTTACTCAGGGGGGGAAAGCGAGCAGTACTTC.

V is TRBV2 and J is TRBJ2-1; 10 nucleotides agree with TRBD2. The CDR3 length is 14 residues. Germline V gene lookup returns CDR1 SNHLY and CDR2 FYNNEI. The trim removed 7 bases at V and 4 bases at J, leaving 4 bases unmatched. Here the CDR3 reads CASKMTSGYNEQFF. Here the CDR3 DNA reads TGTGCCAGCAAGATGACTAGCGGGTACAATGAGCAGTTCTTC.

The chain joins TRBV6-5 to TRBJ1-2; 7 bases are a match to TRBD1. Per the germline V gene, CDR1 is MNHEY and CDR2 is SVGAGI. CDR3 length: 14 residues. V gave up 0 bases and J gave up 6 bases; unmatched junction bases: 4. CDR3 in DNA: TGTGCCAGCAGTTACTCAGGGACAGTGGATGGCTACACCTTC. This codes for CASSYSGTVDGYTF.

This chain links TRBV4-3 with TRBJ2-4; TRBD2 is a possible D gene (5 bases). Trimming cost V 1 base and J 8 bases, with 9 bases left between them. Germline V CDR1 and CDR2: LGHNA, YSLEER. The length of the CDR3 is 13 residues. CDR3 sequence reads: CASSQGVRDIQYF. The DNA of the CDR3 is TGCGCCAGCAGCCAAGGGGTGAGGGACATTCAGTACTTC.

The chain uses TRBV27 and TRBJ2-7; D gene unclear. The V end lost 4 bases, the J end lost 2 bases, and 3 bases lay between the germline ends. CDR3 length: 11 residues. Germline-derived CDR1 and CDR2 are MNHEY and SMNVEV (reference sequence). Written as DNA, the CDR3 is TGTGCCAGCAGTTCAACCTACGAGCAGTACTTC. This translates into CASSSTYEQYF.

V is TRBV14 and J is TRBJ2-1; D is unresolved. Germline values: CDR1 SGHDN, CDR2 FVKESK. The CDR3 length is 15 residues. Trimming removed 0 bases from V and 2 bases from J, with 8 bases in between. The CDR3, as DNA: TGTGCCAGCAGCCAAGATCGGAAGCCCTACAATGAGCAGTTCTTC. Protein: CASSQDRKPYNEQFF.

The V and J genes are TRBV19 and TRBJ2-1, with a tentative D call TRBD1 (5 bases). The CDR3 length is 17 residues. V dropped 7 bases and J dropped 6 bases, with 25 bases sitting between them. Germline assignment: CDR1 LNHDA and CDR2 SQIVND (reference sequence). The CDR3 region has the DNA TGTGCCAGTACCCCGAGCTACCGCACGTCAGGGTTCAATGAGCAGTTCTTC. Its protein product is CASTPSYRTSGFNEQFF.

Here the CDR3 DNA reads TGTGCCAGCAGCTTAAATGTGGGACAGCAAGCTAACTATGGCTACACCTTC. Its translation: CASSLNVGQQANYGYTF. The V call is TRBV2, the J call TRBJ1-2, with 7 bases matching TRBD1. V shed 6 bases and J 0 bases; nucleotides not matched to a gene: 13. CDR1 and CDR2 from the germline V gene are SNHLY and FYNNEI. There are 17 residues in the CDR3.

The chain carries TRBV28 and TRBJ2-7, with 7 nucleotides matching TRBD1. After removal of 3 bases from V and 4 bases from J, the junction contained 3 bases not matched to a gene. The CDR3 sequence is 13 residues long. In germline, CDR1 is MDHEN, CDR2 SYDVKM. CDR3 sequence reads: CASSLTGMYEQYF. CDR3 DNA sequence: TGTGCCAGCAGTTTGACAGGGATGTACGAGCAGTACTTC.

The CDR3 loop reads CASSEGGDKAEKLFF. The CDR3 nucleotides read TGTGCCAGCAGCGAGGGGGGTGACAAAGCAGAAAAACTGTTTTTT. The V call is TRBV9, the J call TRBJ1-4; the D gene is possibly TRBD1 (6 bases). The V gene lost 3 bases and the J gene lost 8 bases, with 17 bases spanning the gap. The germline gives CDR1 SGDLS, CDR2 YYNGEE. The CDR3 totals 15 residues. Supplemented by reference TRBV9 and TRBJ1-4, the full variable domain reads DSGVTQTPKHLITATGQRVTLRCSPRSGDLSVYWYQQSLDQGLQFLIQYYNGEERAKGNILERFSAQQFPDLHSELNLSSLELGDSALYFCASSEGGDKAEKLFFGSGTQLSVL.

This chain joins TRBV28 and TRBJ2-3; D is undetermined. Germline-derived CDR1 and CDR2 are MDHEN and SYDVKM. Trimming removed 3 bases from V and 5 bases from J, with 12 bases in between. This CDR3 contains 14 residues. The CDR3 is CASSFIPDLDTQYF. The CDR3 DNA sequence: TGTGCCAGCAGTTTTATTCCGGATCTAGATACGCAGTATTTT.

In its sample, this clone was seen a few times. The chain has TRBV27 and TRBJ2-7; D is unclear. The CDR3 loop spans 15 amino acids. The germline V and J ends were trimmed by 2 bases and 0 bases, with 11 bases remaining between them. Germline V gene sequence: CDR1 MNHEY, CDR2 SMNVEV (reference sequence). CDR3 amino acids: CASSLQAGSSYEQYF. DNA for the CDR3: TGTGCCAGCAGTTTACAAGCCGGTAGCTCCTACGAGCAGTACTTC.

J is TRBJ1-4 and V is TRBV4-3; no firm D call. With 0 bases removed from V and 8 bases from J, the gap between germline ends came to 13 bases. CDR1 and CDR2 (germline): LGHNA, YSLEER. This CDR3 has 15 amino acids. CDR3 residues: CASSQETEEEEKLFF. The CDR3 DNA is TGCGCCAGCAGCCAAGAGACCGAAGAGGAAGAAAAACTGTTTTTT.

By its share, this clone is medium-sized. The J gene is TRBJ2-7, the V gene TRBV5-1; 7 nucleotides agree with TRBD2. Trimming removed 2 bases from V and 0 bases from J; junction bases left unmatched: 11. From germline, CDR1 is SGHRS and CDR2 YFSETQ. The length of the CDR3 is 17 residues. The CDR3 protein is CASSLYSGTTSSYEQYF. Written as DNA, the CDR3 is TGCGCCAGCAGCTTATACAGCGGGACCACAAGCTCCTACGAGCAGTACTTC.

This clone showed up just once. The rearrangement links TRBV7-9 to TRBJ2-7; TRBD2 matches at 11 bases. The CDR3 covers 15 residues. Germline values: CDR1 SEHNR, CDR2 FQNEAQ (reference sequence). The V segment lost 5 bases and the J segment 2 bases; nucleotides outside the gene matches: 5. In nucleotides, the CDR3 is TGTGCCAGCAGCCCAACTAGCGGGAGTCCCTACGAGCAGTACTTC. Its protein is CASSPTSGSPYEQYF.

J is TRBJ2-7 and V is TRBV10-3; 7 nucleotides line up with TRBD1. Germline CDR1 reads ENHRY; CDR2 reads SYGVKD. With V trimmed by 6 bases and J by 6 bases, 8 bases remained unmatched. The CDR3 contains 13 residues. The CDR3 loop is CAISQGVLGEQYF. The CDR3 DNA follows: TGTGCCATCAGCCAGGGGGTGCTTGGCGAGCAGTACTTC.

The CDR3 region is CASSLAGGADGYTF. The CDR3 DNA sequence: TGTGCCAGCAGTCTAGCGGGGGGGGCGGATGGCTACACCTTC. The genes are TRBV28 and TRBJ1-2, with D perhaps matching TRBD1 (6 bases). The CDR3 sequence is 14 residues long. V was pared by 5 bases and J by 6 bases, with 16 bases between. CDR1 is MDHEN and CDR2 is SYDVKM in the germline V gene.

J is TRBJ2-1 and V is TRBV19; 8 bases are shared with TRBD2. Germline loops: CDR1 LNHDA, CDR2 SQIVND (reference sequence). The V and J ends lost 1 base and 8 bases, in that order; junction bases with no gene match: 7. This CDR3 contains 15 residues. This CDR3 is CASSIGGSGNDEQFF. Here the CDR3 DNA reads TGTGCCAGTAGTATAGGGGGTAGCGGGAACGATGAGCAGTTCTTC.

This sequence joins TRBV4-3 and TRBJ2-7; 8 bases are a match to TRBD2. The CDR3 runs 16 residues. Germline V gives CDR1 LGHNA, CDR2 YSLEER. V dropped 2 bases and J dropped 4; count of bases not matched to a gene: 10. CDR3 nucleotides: TGCGCCAGCAGCCAAAACTTACGGGGGGGCCGTTACGAGCAGTACTTC. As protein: CASSQNLRGGRYEQYF.

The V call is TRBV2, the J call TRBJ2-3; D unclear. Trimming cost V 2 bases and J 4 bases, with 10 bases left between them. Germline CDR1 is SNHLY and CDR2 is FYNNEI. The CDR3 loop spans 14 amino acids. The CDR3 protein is CASSEPTVADTQYF. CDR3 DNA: TGTGCCAGCAGTGAACCGACCGTCGCAGATACGCAGTATTTT.

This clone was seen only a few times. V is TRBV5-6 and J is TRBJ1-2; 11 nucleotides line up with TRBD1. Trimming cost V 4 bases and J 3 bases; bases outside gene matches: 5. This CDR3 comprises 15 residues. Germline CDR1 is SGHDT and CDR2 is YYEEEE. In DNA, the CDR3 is TGTGCCAGCAGCCCGGGACAGGGGGTCGACTATGGCTACACCTTC. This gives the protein CASSPGQGVDYGYTF.

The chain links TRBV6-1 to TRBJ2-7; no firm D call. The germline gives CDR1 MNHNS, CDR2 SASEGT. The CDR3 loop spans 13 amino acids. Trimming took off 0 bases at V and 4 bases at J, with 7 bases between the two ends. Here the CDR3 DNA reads TGTGCCAGCAGTGAAGCGACCGCATACGAGCAGTACTTC. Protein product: CASSEATAYEQYF.

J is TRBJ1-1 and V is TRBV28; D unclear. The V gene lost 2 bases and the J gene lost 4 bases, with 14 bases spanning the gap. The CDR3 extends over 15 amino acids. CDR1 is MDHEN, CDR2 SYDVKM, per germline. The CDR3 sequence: CASSLGGRSVTEAFF. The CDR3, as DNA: TGTGCCAGCAGTTTAGGAGGGCGGTCGGTCACTGAAGCTTTCTTT.

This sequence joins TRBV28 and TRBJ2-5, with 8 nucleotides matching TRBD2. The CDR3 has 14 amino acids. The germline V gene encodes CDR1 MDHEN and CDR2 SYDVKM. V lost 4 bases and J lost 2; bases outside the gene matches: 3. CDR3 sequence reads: CASSWEREQETQYF. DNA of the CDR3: TGTGCCAGCAGTTGGGAGCGGGAGCAAGAGACCCAGTACTTC.

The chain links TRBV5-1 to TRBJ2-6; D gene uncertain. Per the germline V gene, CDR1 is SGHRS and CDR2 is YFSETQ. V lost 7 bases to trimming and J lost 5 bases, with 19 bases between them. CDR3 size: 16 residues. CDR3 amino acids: CASLWLSQSRANVLTF. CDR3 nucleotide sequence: TGCGCCAGCTTGTGGTTATCACAAAGTCGGGCCAACGTCCTGACTTTC.

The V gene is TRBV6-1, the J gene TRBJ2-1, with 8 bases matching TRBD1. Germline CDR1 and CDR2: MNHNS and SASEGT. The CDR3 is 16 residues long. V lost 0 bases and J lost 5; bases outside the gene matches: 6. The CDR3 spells CASSEARADRDNEQFF. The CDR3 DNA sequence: TGTGCCAGCAGTGAAGCGAGAGCGGACAGGGACAATGAGCAGTTCTTC.

CDR3 in amino acids: CASSAEDKAGANVLTF. In nucleotides, the CDR3 is TGTGCCAGCAGTGCCGAAGACAAGGCTGGGGCCAACGTCCTGACTTTC. This chain uses TRBV7-8 with TRBJ2-6, with no clear D. V lost 6 bases and J lost 2, with 14 bases in between. The germline V gene encodes CDR1 SGHVS and CDR2 FQNEAQ. This CDR3 has 16 residues. The complete variable domain, with remaining parts taken from reference TRBV7-8 and TRBJ2-6, reads GAGVSQSPRYKVAKRGQDVALRCDPISGHVSLFWYQQALGQGPEFLTYFQNEAQLDKSGLPSDRFFAERPEGSVSTLKIQRTQQEDSAVYLCASSAEDKAGANVLTFGAGSRLTVL.